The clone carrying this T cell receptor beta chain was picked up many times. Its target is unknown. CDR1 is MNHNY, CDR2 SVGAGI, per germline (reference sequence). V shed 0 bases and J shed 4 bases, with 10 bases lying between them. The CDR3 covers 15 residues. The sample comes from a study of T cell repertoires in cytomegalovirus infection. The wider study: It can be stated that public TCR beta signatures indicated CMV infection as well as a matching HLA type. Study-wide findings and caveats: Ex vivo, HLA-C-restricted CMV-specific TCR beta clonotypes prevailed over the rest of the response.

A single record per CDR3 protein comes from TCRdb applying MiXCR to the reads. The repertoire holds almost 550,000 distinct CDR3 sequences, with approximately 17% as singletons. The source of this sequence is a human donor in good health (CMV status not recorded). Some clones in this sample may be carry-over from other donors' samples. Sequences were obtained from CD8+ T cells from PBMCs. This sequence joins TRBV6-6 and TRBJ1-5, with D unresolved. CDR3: CASSYSNYENQPQHF. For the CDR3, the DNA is TGTGCCAGCAGTTACTCGAACTACGAGAATCAGCCCCAGCATTTT.